This T cell receptor beta chain was recovered during a study of blood T cell repertoires in COVID-19. In the original workflow: Estimated nucleated cell counts came from reference gene primer amplification. TCRdb keeps only in-frame clones here, not all; method: immunoSEQ multiplex PCR. That table supplies the V and J calls and clone size; D and trimming were determined from the DNA. Among around 280,000 clones listed, around 85% were seen once. The cohort comprised adults aged roughly 18 to 100 years residing in approximately 25 US areas. Recovered participants had two consecutive negative NP/OP PCR tests, healthcare professional clearance, or symptom resolution. In germline, CDR1 is LGHDT, CDR2 YNNKEL (reference sequence). Trimming stripped 4 bases from V and 5 bases from J, with 14 bases between. The CDR3 has 14 amino acids.

This TCR derives from a woman aged 40 to 50 who had recovered from COVID-19. The sequencing input was PBMCs or T cells enriched from blood (not recorded which). The chain uses TRBV3-1 (or the pseudogene TRBV3-2) and TRBJ2-5, with a possible D match to TRBD1 (5 bases). CDR3 sequence: CASSPKGWSETQYF. CDR3 in DNA: TGTGCCAGCAGCCCAAAGGGGTGGAGCGAGACCCAGTACTTC.